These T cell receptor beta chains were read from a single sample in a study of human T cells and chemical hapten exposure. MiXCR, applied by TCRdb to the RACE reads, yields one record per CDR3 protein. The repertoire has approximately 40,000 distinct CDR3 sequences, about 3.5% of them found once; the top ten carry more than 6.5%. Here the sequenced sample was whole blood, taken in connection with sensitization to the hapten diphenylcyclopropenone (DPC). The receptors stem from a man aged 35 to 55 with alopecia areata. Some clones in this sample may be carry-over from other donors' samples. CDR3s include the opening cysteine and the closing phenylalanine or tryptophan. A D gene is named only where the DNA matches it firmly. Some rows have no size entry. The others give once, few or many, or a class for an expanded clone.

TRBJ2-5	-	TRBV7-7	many	TGTGCCAGCAGCTTAGTGGTAGGGCAAGAGACCCAGTACTTC	CASSLVVGQETQYF
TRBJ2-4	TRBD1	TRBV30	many	TGTGCCTGGAGAAACGAGGGACAGTTAGCCAAAAACATTCAGTACTTC	CAWRNEGQLAKNIQYF
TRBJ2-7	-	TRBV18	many	TGTGCCAGCTCCGCGGGTGGGGACTCCTTACCCTACGAGCAGTACTTC	CASSAGGDSLPYEQYF
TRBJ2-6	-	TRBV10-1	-	TGCGCCAGCAGTGATGGGGCGGCTGGGGCCAACGTCCTGACTTTC	CASSDGAAGANVLTF
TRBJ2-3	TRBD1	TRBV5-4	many	TGTGCCAGCAGATTTGACAGGGTAGGCACAGATACGCAGTATTTT	CASRFDRVGTDTQYF
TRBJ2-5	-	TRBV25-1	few	TGTGCCAGCAGGCCTAGAGTGGGACCTCGGGCGACCCAGTACTTC	CASRPRVGPRATQYF
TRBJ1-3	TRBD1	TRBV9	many	TGTGCCAGCAGCGTAGACAGGGGGCAAGGAAACACCATATATTTT	CASSVDRGQGNTIYF
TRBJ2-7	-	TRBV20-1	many	TGCAGTGCTAGAGGGGCGAGCAGGGGCCCCAGCTACGAGCAGTACTTC	CSARGASRGPSYEQYF
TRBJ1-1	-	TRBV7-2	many	TGTGCCAGCAGCCACCGGGGCCTTAAAGACGAAGCTTTCTTT	CASSHRGLKDEAFF
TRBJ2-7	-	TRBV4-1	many	TGCGCCAGCAGCCAAGAGATTCGGGTGGACGAGCAGTACTTC	CASSQEIRVDEQYF
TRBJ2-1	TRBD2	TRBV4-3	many	TGCGCCAGCAGCCAACTCCTAACCTTAGCGGGAGGAGAGCAGTTCTTC	CASSQLLTLAGGEQFF
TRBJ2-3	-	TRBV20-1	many	TGCAGTGTGAGCAACCAGAGGCGGTCAGATACGCAGTATTTT	CSVSNQRRSDTQYF
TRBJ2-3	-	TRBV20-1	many	TGCAGTGCTAGACCTAGCCCGGGGGATACGCAGTATTTT	CSARPSPGDTQYF
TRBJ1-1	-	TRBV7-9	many	TGTGCCAGCAGCCCACCCGCGGCTACTGAAGCTTTCTTT	CASSPPAATEAFF
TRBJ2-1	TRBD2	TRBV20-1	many	TGCAGTGCTAGACCTGGACTAGGAGAGCAGTTCTTC	CSARPGLGEQFF
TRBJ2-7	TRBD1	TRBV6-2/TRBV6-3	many	TGTGCCAGCGGATGGGACAGGGCTACGGACGAGCAGTACTTC	CASGWDRATDEQYF
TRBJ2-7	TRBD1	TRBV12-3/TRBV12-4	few	TGTGCCAGCAGCTCGACCGGACAGGGGTCCTACGAGCAGTACTTC	CASSSTGQGSYEQYF
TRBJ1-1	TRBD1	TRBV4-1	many	TGCGCCAGCAGCCAAAAACCTTCGGGACAGGGGATGAACACTGAAGCTTTCTTT	CASSQKPSGQGMNTEAFF
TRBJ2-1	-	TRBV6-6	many	TGTGCCAGCAGTTTATTCTCGGGGGAAGGCCTGATCTTC	CASSLFSGEGLIF
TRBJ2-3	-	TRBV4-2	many	TGTGCCAGCGCACCGGGGGCAGATACGCAGTATTTT	CASAPGADTQYF
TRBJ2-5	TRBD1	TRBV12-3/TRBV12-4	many	TGTGCCAGCAGTTTAAGCACAGGGGCCGTCCAAGAGACCCAGTACTTC	CASSLSTGAVQETQYF
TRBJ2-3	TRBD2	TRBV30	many	TGTGCCTGGAGTCTAGCGGGAGGGCCAGATACGCAGTATTTT	CAWSLAGGPDTQYF
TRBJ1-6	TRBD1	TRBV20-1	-	TGCAGTGCTAGAGATCCGGGGCTTCGGGACAGGGGGAATTCACCCCTCCACTTT	CSARDPGLRDRGNSPLHF
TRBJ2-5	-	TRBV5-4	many	TGTGCCAGCAGCTTGGGACAGAACCAAGAGACCCAGTACTTC	CASSLGQNQETQYF
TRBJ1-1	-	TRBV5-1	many	TGCGCCAGCAGCTTGGAGGGGCCCCTCACTGAAGCTTTCTTT	CASSLEGPLTEAFF
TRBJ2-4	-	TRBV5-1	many	TGCGCCAGCAGCTTGGCCTTTGGTAACGACAAAAACATTCAGTACTTC	CASSLAFGNDKNIQYF
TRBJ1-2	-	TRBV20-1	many	TGCAGTGCTGACTATGGCTACACCTTC	CSADYGYTF
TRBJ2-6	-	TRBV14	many	TGTGCCAGCAGCCCTGGCGCGCCTGGGGCCAACGTCCTGACTTTC	CASSPGAPGANVLTF
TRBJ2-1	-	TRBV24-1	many	TGTGCCACCAAGGGGTCTAGGGACAATGAGCAGTTCTTC	CATKGSRDNEQFF
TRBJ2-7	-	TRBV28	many	TGTGCCTCCAGGAAGACAGGTCGCGACGAGCAGTACTTC	CASRKTGRDEQYF
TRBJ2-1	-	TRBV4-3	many	TGCGCCAGCAGCCAAGATCTATCCTCCTACAATGAGCAGTTCTTC	CASSQDLSSYNEQFF
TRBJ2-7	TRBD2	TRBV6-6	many	TGTGCCAGCAGTTACGTGGCTAGCGGGACTAGTGCCTACGAGCAGTACTTC	CASSYVASGTSAYEQYF
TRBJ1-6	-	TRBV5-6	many	TGTGCCAGCAGCTCATACCACAGAACAATGAATTCACCCCTCCACTTT	CASSSYHRTMNSPLHF
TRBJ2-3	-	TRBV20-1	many	TGCAGTGCTAGAGCCGTCAGCGGAATCACAGATACGCAGTATTTT	CSARAVSGITDTQYF
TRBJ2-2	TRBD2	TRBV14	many	TGTGCCAGCAGCAGAGCGGGAGTAAGGACCGGGGAGCTGTTTTTT	CASSRAGVRTGELFF
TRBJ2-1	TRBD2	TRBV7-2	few	TGTGCCAGCAGCTTCGTGGGGGCTAGCGGGAGAGGGGGTGAGCAGTTCTTC	CASSFVGASGRGGEQFF
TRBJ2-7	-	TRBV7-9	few	TGTGCCAGCAGCTTCCCCAGGTCCGAGCAGTACTTC	CASSFPRSEQYF
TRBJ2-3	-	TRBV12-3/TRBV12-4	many	TGTGCCAGCAGTGGGGGCAGAGACAGACGCCGGAATACGCAGTATTTT	CASSGGRDRRRNTQYF
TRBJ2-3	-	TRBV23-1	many	TGCGCCAGCACTGGGAGGAAAGCCGCAGATACGCAGTATTTT	CASTGRKAADTQYF
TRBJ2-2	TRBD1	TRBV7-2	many	TGTGCCAGCAGACAAAGCGGGACAGGGGGCACCGGGGAGCTGTTTTTT	CASRQSGTGGTGELFF
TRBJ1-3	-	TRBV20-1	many	TGCAGTGCCCCTAAATCTGGAAACACCATATATTTT	CSAPKSGNTIYF
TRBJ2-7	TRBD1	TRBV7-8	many	TGTGCCAGCAGCAGGGGACAGGGTGCCTACGAGCAGTACTTC	CASSRGQGAYEQYF
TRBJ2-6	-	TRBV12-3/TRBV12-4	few	TGTGCCAGCAGTCCACAGGCATCTGGGGCCAACGTCCTGACTTTC	CASSPQASGANVLTF
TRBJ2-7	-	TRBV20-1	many	TGCAGTGCTAGATTCTCCGGGTATTACGAGCAGTACTTC	CSARFSGYYEQYF
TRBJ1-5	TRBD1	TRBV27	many	TGTGCCAGCAGTTTAACCGGGACAGGGGGCAGTCAGCCCCAGCATTTT	CASSLTGTGGSQPQHF
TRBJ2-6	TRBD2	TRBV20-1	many	TGCAGTGCTTTTCCGGGACTAGCGGGCCTTGGGGCCAACGTCCTGACTTTC	CSAFPGLAGLGANVLTF
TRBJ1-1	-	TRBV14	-	TGTGCCGGCAGCCAAGTGAGACACACTGAAGCTTTCTTT	CAGSQVRHTEAFF
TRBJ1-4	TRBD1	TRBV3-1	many	TGTGCCAGCAGCCAAGGGCCGGGACAGGGGAGTGAAAAACTGTTTTTT	CASSQGPGQGSEKLFF
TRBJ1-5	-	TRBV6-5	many	TGTGCCAGCAGTTCAAGGGGACAAGCTAGCAATCAGCCCCAGCATTTT	CASSSRGQASNQPQHF
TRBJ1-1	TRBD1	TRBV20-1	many	TGCAGTCTACAGGGGGTTGCTGAAGCTTTCTTT	CSLQGVAEAFF
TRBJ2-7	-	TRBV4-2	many	TGTGCCAGCAGCGAGGGGGGAAAGAGGGGCGACGAGCAGTACTTC	CASSEGGKRGDEQYF
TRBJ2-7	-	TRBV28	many	TGTGCCAGCAGTTTATTCCGTGGATCGTACGAGCAGTACTTC	CASSLFRGSYEQYF